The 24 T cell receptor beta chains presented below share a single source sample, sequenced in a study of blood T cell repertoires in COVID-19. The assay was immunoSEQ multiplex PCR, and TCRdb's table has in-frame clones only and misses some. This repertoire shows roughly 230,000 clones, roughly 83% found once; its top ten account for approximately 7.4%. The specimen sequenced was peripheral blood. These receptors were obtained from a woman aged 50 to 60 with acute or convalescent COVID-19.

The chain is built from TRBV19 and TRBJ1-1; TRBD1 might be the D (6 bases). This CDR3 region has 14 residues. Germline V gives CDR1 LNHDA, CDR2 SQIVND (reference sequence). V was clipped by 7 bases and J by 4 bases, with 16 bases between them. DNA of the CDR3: TGTGCCAGTATCCAACAGGGAGTGGGCACTGAAGCTTTCTTT. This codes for CASIQQGVGTEAFF.

The CDR3 loop reads CATSRDLGGTGELFF. In nucleotides, the CDR3 is TGTGCCACCAGCAGAGATCTAGGGGGCACCGGGGAGCTGTTTTTT. This chain links TRBV15 with TRBJ2-2, with D possibly matching TRBD1 (6 bases). Germline lookup yields CDR1 LNHNV and CDR2 YYDKDF (reference sequence). The CDR3 is 15 amino acids. Trimming shortened V by 0 bases and J by 4 bases, and 9 bases separated the two germline ends.

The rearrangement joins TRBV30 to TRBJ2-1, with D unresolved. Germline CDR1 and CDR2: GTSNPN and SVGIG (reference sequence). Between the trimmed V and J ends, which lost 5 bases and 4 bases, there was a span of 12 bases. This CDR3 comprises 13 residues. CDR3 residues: CAWGQFTYNEQFF. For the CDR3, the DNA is TGTGCCTGGGGCCAATTCACTTACAATGAGCAGTTCTTC.

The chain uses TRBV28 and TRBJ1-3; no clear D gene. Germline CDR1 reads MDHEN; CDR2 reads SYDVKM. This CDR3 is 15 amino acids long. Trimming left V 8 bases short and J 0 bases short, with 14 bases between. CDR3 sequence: CASYPTELSGNTIYF. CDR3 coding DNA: TGTGCCAGCTACCCTACAGAGCTCTCTGGAAACACCATATATTTT.

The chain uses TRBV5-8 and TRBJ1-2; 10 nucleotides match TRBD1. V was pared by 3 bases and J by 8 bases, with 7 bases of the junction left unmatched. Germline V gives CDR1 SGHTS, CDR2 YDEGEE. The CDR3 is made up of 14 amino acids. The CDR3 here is CASSWEGTGVGYTF. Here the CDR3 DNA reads TGTGCCAGCAGCTGGGAAGGGACAGGGGTCGGCTACACCTTC.

Here the CDR3 reads CASSPQRQGRDGYTF. The CDR3 DNA sequence: TGTGCCAGCTCACCCCAGAGGCAGGGGAGGGATGGCTACACCTTC. The rearrangement links TRBV18 to TRBJ1-2; a weak D match, TRBD1 (6 bases). The CDR3 has 15 amino acids. V was shortened by 3 bases and J by 6 bases, with 17 bases between the two germline ends. Germline V gives CDR1 KGHSH, CDR2 LQKENI.

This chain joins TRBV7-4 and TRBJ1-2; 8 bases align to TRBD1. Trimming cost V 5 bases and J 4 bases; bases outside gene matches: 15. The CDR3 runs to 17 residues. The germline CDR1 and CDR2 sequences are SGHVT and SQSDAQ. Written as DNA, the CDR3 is TGTGCCAGCAGCCGAGGTTCGGACAGGGTTTCTGGCTATGGCTACACCTTC. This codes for CASSRGSDRVSGYGYTF.

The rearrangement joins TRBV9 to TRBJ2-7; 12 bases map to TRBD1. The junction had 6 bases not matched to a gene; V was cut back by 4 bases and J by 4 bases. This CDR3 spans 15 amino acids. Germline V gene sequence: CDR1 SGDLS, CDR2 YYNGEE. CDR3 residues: CASSKGTGGLYEQYF. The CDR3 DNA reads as TGTGCCAGCAGCAAAGGGACAGGGGGCTTGTACGAGCAGTACTTC.

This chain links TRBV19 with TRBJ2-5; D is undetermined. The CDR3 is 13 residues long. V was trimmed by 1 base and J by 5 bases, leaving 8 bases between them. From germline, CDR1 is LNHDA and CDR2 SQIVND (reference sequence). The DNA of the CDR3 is TGTGCCAGTAGTATAGGGCTAGGCGAGACCCAGTACTTC. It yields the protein CASSIGLGETQYF.

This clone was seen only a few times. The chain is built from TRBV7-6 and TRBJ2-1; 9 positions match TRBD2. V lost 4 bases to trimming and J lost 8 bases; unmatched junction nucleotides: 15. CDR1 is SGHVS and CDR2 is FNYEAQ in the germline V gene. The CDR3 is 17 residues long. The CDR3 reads CASSSLVSGGRGDEQFF. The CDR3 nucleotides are TGTGCCAGCAGCTCACTTGTTAGCGGGGGCCGGGGTGATGAGCAGTTCTTC.

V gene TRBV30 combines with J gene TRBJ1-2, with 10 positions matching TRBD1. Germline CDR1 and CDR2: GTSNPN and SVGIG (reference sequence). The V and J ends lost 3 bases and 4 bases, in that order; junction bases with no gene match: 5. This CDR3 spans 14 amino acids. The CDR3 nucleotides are TGTGCCTGGAGCCCGGGACAGGGGAGCTATGGCTACACCTTC. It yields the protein CAWSPGQGSYGYTF.

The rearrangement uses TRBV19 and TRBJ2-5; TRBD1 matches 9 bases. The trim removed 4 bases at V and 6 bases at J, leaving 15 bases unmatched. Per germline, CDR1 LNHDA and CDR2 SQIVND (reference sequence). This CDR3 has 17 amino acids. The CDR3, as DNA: TGTGCCAGTAGTACCCTGGGGGGGGGACAGGGTGAAAAGACCCAGTACTTC. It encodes CASSTLGGGQGEKTQYF.

The CDR3 sequence: CASSWQGAENQPQHF. The CDR3 DNA follows: TGTGCCAGCAGTTGGCAGGGGGCGGAAAATCAGCCCCAGCATTTT. The chain carries TRBV6-6 and TRBJ1-5; 8 bases fit TRBD1. The CDR3 has 15 residues. In germline, CDR1 is MNHNY, CDR2 SVGAGI (reference sequence). The V segment lost 4 bases and the J segment 4 bases; nucleotides outside the gene matches: 6.

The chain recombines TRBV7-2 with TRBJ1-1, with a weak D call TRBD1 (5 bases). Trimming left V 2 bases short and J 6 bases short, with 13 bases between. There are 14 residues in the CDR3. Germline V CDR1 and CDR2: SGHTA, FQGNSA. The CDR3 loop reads CASSLLGGGSEAFF. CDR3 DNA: TGTGCCAGCAGCTTACTCGGGGGGGGGTCTGAAGCTTTCTTT.

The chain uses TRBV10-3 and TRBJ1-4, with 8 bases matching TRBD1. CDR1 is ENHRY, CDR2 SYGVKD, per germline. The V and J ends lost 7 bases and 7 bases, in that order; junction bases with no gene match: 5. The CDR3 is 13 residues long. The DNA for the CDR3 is TGTGCCATCAAGGACAGGGATTCTGAAAAACTGTTTTTT. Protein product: CAIKDRDSEKLFF.

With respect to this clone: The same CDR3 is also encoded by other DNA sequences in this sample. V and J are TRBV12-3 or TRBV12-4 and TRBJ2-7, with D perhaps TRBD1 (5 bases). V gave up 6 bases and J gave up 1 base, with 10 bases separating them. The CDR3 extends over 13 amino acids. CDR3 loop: CASRLDSSYEQYF. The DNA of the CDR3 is TGTGCCAGCAGGCTAGACAGTTCCTACGAGCAGTACTTC.

The CDR3 DNA follows: TGTGCCAGCAGACTGTCCGGGGAGGGTCAACTGTTTTTT. The encoded protein is CASRLSGEGQLFF. The chain carries TRBV6-5 and TRBJ1-4; D gene unclear. In germline, CDR1 is MNHEY, CDR2 SVGAGI. The V end lost 6 bases, the J end lost 12 bases, and 17 bases lay between the germline ends. The CDR3 contains 13 residues.

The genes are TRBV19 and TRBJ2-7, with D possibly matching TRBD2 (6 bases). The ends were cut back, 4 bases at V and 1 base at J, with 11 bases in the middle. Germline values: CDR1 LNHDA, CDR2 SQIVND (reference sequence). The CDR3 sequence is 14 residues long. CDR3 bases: TGTGCCAGTAGTACCCTTGGGGGGTCCTACGAGCAGTACTTC. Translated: CASSTLGGSYEQYF. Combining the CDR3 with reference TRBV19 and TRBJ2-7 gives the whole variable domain DGGITQSPKYLFRKEGQNVTLSCEQNLNHDAMYWYRQDPGQGLRLIYYSQIVNDFQKGDIAEGYSVSREKKESFPLTVTSAQKNPTAFYLCASSTLGGSYEQYFGPGTRLTVT.

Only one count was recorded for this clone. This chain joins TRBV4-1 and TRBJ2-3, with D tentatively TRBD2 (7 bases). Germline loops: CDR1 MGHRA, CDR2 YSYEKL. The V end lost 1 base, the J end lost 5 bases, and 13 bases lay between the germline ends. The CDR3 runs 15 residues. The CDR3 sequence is CASSQVGGAGDTQYF. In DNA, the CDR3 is TGCGCCAGCAGCCAAGTAGGGGGGGCCGGAGATACGCAGTATTTT.

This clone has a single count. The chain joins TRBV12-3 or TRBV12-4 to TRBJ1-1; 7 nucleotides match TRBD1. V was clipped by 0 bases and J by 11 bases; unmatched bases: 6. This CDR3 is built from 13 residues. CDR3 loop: CASSLAQGDGAFF. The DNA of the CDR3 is TGTGCCAGCAGTTTAGCGCAGGGGGATGGCGCTTTCTTT.

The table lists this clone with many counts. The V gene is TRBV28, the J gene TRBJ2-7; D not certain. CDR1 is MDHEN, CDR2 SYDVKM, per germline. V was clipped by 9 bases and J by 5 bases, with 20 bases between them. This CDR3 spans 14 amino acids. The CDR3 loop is CASISGDRLNEQYF. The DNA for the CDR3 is TGTGCCAGTATATCAGGCGATCGCTTAAACGAGCAGTACTTC.

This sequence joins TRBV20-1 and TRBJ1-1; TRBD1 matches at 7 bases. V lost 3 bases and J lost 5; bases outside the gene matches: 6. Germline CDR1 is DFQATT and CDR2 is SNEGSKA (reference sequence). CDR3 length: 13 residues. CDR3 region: CSASMGRGTEAFF. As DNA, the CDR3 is TGCAGTGCTAGTATGGGCAGGGGGACTGAAGCTTTCTTT.

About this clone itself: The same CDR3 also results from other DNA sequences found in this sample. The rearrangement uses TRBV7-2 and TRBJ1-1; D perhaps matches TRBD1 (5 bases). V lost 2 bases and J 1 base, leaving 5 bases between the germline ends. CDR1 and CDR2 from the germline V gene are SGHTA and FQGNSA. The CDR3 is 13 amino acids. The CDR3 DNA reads TGTGCCAGCAGCTTAACAGGGAACACTGAAGCTTTCTTT. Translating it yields CASSLTGNTEAFF. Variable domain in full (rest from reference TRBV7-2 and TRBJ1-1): GAGVSQSPSNKVTEKGKDVELRCDPISGHTALYWYRQSLGQGLEFLIYFQGNSAPDKSGLPSDRFSAERTGGSVSTLTIQRTQQEDSAVYLCASSLTGNTEAFFGQGTRLTVV.

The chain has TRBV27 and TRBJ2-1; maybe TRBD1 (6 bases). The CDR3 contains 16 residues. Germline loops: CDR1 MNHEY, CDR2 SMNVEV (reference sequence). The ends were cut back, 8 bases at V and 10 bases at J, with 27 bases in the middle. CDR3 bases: TGTGCCAGCCCTTACCCCGGGACAAGAGGGTTATGGGAGCAGTTCTTC. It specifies CASPYPGTRGLWEQFF.